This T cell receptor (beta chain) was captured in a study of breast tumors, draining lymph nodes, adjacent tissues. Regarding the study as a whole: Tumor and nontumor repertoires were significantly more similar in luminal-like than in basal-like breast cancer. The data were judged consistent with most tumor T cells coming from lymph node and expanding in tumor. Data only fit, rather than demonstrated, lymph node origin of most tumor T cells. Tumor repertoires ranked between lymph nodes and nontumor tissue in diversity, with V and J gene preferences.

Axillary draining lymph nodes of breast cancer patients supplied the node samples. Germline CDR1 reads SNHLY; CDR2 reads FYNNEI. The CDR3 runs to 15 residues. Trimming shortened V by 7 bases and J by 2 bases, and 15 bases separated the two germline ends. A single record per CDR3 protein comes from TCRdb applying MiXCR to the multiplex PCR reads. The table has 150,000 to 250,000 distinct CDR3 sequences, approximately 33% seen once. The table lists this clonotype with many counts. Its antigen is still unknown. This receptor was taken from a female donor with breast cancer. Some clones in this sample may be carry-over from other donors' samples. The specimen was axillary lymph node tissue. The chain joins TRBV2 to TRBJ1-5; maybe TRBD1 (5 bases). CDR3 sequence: CASTGQGLGNQPQHF. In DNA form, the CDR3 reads TGTGCCAGCACGGGGCAGGGACTTGGCAATCAGCCCCAGCATTTT.